Listed below are T cell receptor beta chains from one sample, sequenced in a study of tumor and adjacent non-tumor tissue in lung cancer. TCRdb processed the multiplex PCR reads anew with MiXCR; each CDR3 protein has one entry. Of more than 70,000 distinct CDR3 sequences listed, more than 60% are singletons. Source material: lung tumor tissue. The origin of the receptors is a man between 65 and 85 years old with non-small cell lung cancer. The CDR3 runs from the conserved cysteine through the conserved F or W. The D gene is left open where the match is weak. Clone sizes are given selectively: once, few, many, or a class where the clone is expanded.

clone size: .
D gene: .
J gene: TRBJ2-7
V gene: TRBV4-1
CDR3 DNA: TGCGTCAGCAGCCAGATGCCGGGGTTCTCCTACGAGCAGTGCTTC
CDR3 protein: CVSSQMPGFSYEQCF

clone size: many
D gene: .
J gene: TRBJ1-1
V gene: TRBV29-1
CDR3 DNA: TGCAGCGTTGATGCAGGTATAGAAGCTTTCTTT
CDR3 protein: CSVDAGIEAFF

clone size: .
D gene: TRBD1
J gene: TRBJ1-3
V gene: TRBV2
CDR3 DNA: TGTGCCAGCAGTTTTACCCGGACAGGGCGAAACACCATATATTTT
CDR3 protein: CASSFTRTGRNTIYF

clone size: .
D gene: .
J gene: TRBJ2-5
V gene: TRBV20-1
CDR3 DNA: TGCGGAGTGGGCGGGGAGACCCAGTACTTC
CDR3 protein: CGVGGETQYF

clone size: .
D gene: .
J gene: TRBJ2-3
V gene: TRBV2
CDR3 DNA: TGTGCCAGGAGCTTCCAGGGTTTGGATACACAGTATTTT
CDR3 protein: CARSFQGLDTQYF

clone size: many
D gene: TRBD2
J gene: TRBJ2-7
V gene: TRBV12-3/TRBV12-4
CDR3 DNA: TGTGCCAGCACCCTGGGAGCGGGGCCCTACGAGCAGTACTTC
CDR3 protein: CASTLGAGPYEQYF

clone size: .
D gene: .
J gene: TRBJ1-2
V gene: TRBV28
CDR3 DNA: TGTGCCAGCAGTCGGAGGCAACCTTGTGGCTACACCTTC
CDR3 protein: CASSRRQPCGYTF

clone size: many
D gene: .
J gene: TRBJ2-2
V gene: TRBV29-1
CDR3 DNA: TGCAGCGTTGAGTACCTCGCGAACACCGGGGAGCTGTTTTTT
CDR3 protein: CSVEYLANTGELFF

clone size: medium-sized
D gene: .
J gene: TRBJ2-2
V gene: TRBV11-2
CDR3 DNA: TGTGCCAGCAGGCAGCAATCGACAAACACCGGGGAGCTGTTTTTT
CDR3 protein: CASRQQSTNTGELFF

clone size: .
D gene: .
J gene: TRBJ2-7
V gene: TRBV11-1
CDR3 DNA: TGTGCCAGCCGCCCAGGTCGAACCAGGAGCTACTACGAGCGGTACTTC
CDR3 protein: CASRPGRTRSYYERYF

clone size: many
D gene: .
J gene: TRBJ2-7
V gene: TRBV29-1
CDR3 DNA: TGCAGCGTTGCTGGGGTGGGCGAGCAGTACTTC
CDR3 protein: CSVAGVGEQYF

clone size: .
D gene: TRBD2
J gene: TRBJ2-1
V gene: TRBV5-1
CDR3 DNA: TGCGCCAGCAGCTTCCTAGCGGGAGGGCGGTCCTACAATGAGCAGTTCTTC
CDR3 protein: CASSFLAGGRSYNEQFF

clone size: .
D gene: TRBD1
J gene: TRBJ2-7
V gene: TRBV4-1
CDR3 DNA: TGCGCCAGCAGCCAATGGACAGGGTACAAGCAATACTTC
CDR3 protein: CASSQWTGYKQYF

clone size: .
D gene: .
J gene: TRBJ2-3
V gene: TRBV11-2
CDR3 DNA: TGTGCGAGCAGCTTAGGCGGGACGACTAGCACAGATACGCAGTATTTT
CDR3 protein: CASSLGGTTSTDTQYF

clone size: .
D gene: TRBD1
J gene: TRBJ1-6
V gene: TRBV5-1
CDR3 DNA: TGCGCCAGCCAGACGGACAGGGCGAATTCACCCATCCACTTT
CDR3 protein: CASQTDRANSPIHF

clone size: medium-sized
D gene: .
J gene: TRBJ1-1
V gene: TRBV11-2
CDR3 DNA: TGTGCCAGCAGCTTCGGGTTCTCGAACACTGAAGCTTTCTTT
CDR3 protein: CASSFGFSNTEAFF

clone size: .
D gene: TRBD1
J gene: TRBJ1-1
V gene: TRBV10-3
CDR3 DNA: TGTACTATCAGGAAGGACAGGGGGCATACTGAAGCTTTCTTT
CDR3 protein: CTIRKDRGHTEAFF

clone size: .
D gene: TRBD1
J gene: TRBJ1-2
V gene: TRBV12-3/TRBV12-4
CDR3 DNA: TGTGCCAGCAGCCCCCGAGAGGGGGCAGGTCGCTACACCTTC
CDR3 protein: CASSPREGAGRYTF

clone size: many
D gene: TRBD2
J gene: TRBJ2-7
V gene: TRBV5-4
CDR3 DNA: TGTGCCAGCAGCTTAAACGGGAGGGCCTACGAGCAGTACTTC
CDR3 protein: CASSLNGRAYEQYF

clone size: .
D gene: .
J gene: TRBJ2-2
V gene: TRBV6-5
CDR3 DNA: TGTGCCAGCAGTCACACCGGATTCGGGGAGCTGTTTTTC
CDR3 protein: CASSHTGFGELFF

clone size: .
D gene: TRBD2
J gene: TRBJ2-7
V gene: TRBV10-3
CDR3 DNA: TGTGCCATCAGACTAGCGAGAAGCTACGAGCACTACTTC
CDR3 protein: CAIRLARSYEHYF

clone size: many
D gene: .
J gene: TRBJ1-3
V gene: TRBV29-1
CDR3 DNA: TGCAGCGTACAGCCCGGCTTCTCTGGAAACACCATATATTTT
CDR3 protein: CSVQPGFSGNTIYF

clone size: many
D gene: .
J gene: TRBJ2-1
V gene: TRBV7-9
CDR3 DNA: TGTGCCAGCAGCATAGCGGTCGTAGGCTACAATGAGCAGTTCTTC
CDR3 protein: CASSIAVVGYNEQFF

clone size: few
D gene: .
J gene: TRBJ2-3
V gene: TRBV11-2
CDR3 DNA: TGTGTCAGCAGTTTACGGGCACTCCCTTCAGATACGCAGTATTTT
CDR3 protein: CVSSLRALPSDTQYF

clone size: .
D gene: .
J gene: TRBJ1-4
V gene: TRBV4-2
CDR3 DNA: TGTGCCAGCAGCCAGGTCGCCGCCCCTAATGAAAAATTGTTTTTT
CDR3 protein: CASSQVAAPNEKLFF

clone size: many
D gene: TRBD2
J gene: TRBJ2-5
V gene: TRBV4-2
CDR3 DNA: TGTGCCAGCAGTTCTAGCGGGGGGGATAAAGAGACCCAGTACTTC
CDR3 protein: CASSSSGGDKETQYF

clone size: .
D gene: .
J gene: TRBJ2-3
V gene: TRBV10-3
CDR3 DNA: TGTGCCATCAGTGAGGGCGAGGAGCAGGGAGATACGCAGTATTTT
CDR3 protein: CAISEGEEQGDTQYF

clone size: .
D gene: .
J gene: TRBJ2-5
V gene: TRBV11-3
CDR3 DNA: TGCGCCAGCAGCTTAACGGGGTCCGGGGGGACCCAGTACTTC
CDR3 protein: CASSLTGSGGTQYF